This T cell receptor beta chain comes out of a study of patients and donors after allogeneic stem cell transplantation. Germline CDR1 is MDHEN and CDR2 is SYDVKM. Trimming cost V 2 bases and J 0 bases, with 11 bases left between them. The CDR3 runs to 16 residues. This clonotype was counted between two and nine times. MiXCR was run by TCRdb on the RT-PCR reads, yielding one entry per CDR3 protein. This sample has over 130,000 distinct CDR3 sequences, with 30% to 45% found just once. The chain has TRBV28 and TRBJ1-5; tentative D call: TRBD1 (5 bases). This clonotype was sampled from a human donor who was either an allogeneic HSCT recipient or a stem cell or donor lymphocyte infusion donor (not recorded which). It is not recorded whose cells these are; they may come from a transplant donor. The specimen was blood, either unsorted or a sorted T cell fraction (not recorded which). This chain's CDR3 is CASSLGRGSSNQPQHF. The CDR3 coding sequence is TGTGCCAGCAGTTTAGGGAGGGGATCTAGCAATCAGCCCCAGCATTTT.